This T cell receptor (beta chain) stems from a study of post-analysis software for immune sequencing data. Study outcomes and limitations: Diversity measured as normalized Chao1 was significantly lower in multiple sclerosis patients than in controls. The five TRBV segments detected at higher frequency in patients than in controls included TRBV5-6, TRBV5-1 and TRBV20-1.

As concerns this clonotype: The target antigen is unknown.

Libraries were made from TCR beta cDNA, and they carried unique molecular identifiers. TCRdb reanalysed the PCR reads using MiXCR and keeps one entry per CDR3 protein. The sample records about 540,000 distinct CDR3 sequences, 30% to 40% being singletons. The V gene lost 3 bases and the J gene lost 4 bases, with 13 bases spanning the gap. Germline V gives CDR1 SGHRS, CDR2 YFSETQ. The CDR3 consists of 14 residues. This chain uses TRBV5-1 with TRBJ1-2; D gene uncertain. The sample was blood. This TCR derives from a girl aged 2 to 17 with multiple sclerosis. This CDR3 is CASSWDPVSYGYTF. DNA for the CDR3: TGCGCCAGCAGCTGGGATCCCGTGTCCTATGGCTACACCTTC.